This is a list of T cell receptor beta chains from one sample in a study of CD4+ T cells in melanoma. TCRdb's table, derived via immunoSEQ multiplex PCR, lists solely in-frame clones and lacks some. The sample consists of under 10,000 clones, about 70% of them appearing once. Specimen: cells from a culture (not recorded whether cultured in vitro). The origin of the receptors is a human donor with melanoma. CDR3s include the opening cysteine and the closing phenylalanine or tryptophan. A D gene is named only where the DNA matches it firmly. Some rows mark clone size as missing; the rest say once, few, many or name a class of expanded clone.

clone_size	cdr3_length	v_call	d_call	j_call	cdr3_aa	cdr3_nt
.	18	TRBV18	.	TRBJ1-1	CASSPLHGRGAMNTEAFF	TGTGCCAGCTCACCACTGCATGGTCGTGGGGCCATGAACACTGAAGCTTTCTTT
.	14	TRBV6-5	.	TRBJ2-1	CASRKGGPYNEQFF	TGTGCCAGTAGAAAGGGGGGACCCTACAATGAGCAGTTCTTC
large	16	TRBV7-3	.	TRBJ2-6	CASSPSKVAGANVLTF	TGTGCCAGCAGCCCCTCAAAGGTGGCTGGGGCCAACGTCCTGACTTTC
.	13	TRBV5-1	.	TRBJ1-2	CASSSKGEYGYTF	TGCGCCAGCAGCTCTAAGGGGGAGTATGGCTACACCTTC
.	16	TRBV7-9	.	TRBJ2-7	CASSSGRDSLTPEQYF	TGTGCCAGCAGCTCGGGGCGGGACAGCCTCACTCCAGAGCAGTACTTC
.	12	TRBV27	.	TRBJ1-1	CASSLGGSEAFF	TGTGCCAGCAGTTTAGGGGGGTCAGAAGCTTTCTTT
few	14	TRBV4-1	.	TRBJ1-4	CASSQGAGNEKLFF	TGCGCCAGCAGCCAAGGAGCAGGGAATGAAAAACTGTTTTTT
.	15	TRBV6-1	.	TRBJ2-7	CASSEPGGPSYEQYF	TGTGCCAGCAGTGAACCTGGGGGCCCTTCCTACGAGCAGTACTTC
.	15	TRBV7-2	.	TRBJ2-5	CASSLGPRYQETQYF	TGTGCCAGCAGCTTAGGGCCCCGGTACCAAGAGACCCAGTACTTC
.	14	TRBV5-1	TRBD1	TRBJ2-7	CASSPSGTVDEQYF	TGCGCCAGCAGCCCCTCCGGGACAGTAGACGAGCAGTACTTC
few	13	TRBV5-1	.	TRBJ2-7	CASSRQQAYEQYF	TGCGCCAGCAGCCGTCAACAGGCCTACGAGCAGTACTTC
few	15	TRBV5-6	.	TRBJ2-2	CASSLGGLEHRGAVF	TGTGCCAGCAGCTTAGGCGGACTCGAACACCGGGGAGCTGTTTTT
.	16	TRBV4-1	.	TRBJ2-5	CASSPLLRRSQETQYF	TGCGCCAGCAGCCCCCTCTTGCGGCGATCTCAAGAGACCCAGTACTTC